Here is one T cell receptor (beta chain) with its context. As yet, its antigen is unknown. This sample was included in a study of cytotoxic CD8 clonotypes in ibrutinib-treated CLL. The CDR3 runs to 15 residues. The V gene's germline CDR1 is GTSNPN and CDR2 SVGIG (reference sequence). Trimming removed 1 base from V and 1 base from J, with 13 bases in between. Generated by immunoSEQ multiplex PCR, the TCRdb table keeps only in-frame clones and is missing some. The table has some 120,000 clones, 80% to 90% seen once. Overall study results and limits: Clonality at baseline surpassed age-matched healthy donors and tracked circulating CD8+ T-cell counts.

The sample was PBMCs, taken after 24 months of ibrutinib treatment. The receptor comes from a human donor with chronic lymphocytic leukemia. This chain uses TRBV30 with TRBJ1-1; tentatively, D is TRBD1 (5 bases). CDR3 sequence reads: CAWSGTLVPNTEAFF. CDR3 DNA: TGTGCCTGGAGTGGGACATTGGTACCGAACACTGAAGCTTTCTTT.